The 23 T cell receptor beta chains in this list originate from one sample, sequenced in a study of a mutant IDH1 vaccine in newly diagnosed glioma. Generated by immunoSEQ multiplex PCR, the TCRdb table keeps only in-frame clones and is missing some. Among about 59,000 clones listed, about 91% were seen once. The time point was: baseline, week 1 (first vaccination visit). The sample's treatment: pre-vaccination baseline after standard-of-care therapy. The sequencing used PBMCs, collected from a glioma patient treated with radiotherapy, temozolomide or both. These receptors were obtained from a man aged 50-59 years with glioma.

This chain joins TRBV11-2 and TRBJ2-7; D uncertain. V was shortened by 1 base and J by 2 bases, with 9 bases between the two germline ends. The CDR3 is made up of 14 amino acids. CDR1 SGHAT and CDR2 FQNNGV come from the germline V gene. CDR3 residues: CASSLGLRAYEQYF. The DNA for the CDR3 is TGTGCCAGCAGCTTAGGGTTGAGAGCCTACGAGCAGTACTTC.

V is TRBV7-9 and J is TRBJ2-7; D gene unclear. The CDR3 extends over 14 amino acids. The ends were cut back, 3 bases at V and 2 bases at J, with 11 bases in the middle. Germline V gives CDR1 SEHNR, CDR2 FQNEAQ (reference sequence). The CDR3 is CASSFGRPTYEQYF. The CDR3 bases are TGTGCCAGCAGCTTTGGCAGGCCGACCTACGAGCAGTACTTC.

The CDR3 is CASSQGLAVVGTQYF. In nucleotides, the CDR3 is TGCGCCAGCAGCCAGGGACTAGCGGTGGTCGGTACGCAGTATTTT. The V gene is TRBV4-1, the J gene TRBJ2-3; 11 positions agree with TRBD2. V shed 3 bases and J 8 bases; nucleotides not matched to a gene: 7. The CDR3 spans 15 residues. The germline V gene has CDR1 MGHRA and CDR2 YSYEKL.

The chain recombines TRBV7-8 with TRBJ1-5; D may be TRBD1 (6 bases). The CDR3 sequence is 17 residues long. Germline CDR1 is SGHVS and CDR2 is FQNEAQ. V was shortened by 6 bases and J by 0 bases, with 18 bases between the two germline ends. In nucleotides, the CDR3 is TGTGCCAGCAGACCCTCCGGACAGACTAATAGCAATCAGCCCCAGCATTTT. Its translation: CASRPSGQTNSNQPQHF.

V gene TRBV19 combines with J gene TRBJ2-7; D is possibly TRBD2 (7 bases). V was shortened by 6 bases and J by 7 bases, with 22 bases between the two germline ends. The CDR3 extends over 15 amino acids. The germline V gene has CDR1 LNHDA and CDR2 SQIVND (reference sequence). The CDR3 region is CASSFGGPHMKEQYF. DNA for the CDR3: TGTGCCAGTAGCTTCGGGGGGCCTCATATGAAGGAGCAGTACTTC.

This chain connects TRBV19 to TRBJ1-2; D unclear. Trimming stripped 5 bases from V and 7 bases from J, with 20 bases between. Germline V gives CDR1 LNHDA, CDR2 SQIVND (reference sequence). This CDR3 has 15 residues. As DNA, the CDR3 is TGTGCCAGTAGTCCGAGAACGGACGTGGCGGCTGGCTACACCTTC. Its translation is CASSPRTDVAAGYTF.

The genes are TRBV6-5 and TRBJ2-2; D not resolved. The germline V and J ends were trimmed by 6 bases and 3 bases, with 8 bases remaining between them. Per the germline V gene, CDR1 is MNHEY and CDR2 is SVGAGI. This CDR3 comprises 13 residues. The CDR3 sequence is CASRGSYTGELFF. For the CDR3, the DNA is TGTGCCAGCAGGGGCAGCTACACCGGGGAGCTGTTTTTT.

The chain links TRBV30 to TRBJ2-6; the match to TRBD2 covers 9 bases. This CDR3 contains 17 residues. Germline-derived CDR1 and CDR2 are GTSNPN and SVGIG (reference sequence). Trimming cost V 5 bases and J 3 bases; bases outside gene matches: 11. The CDR3 sequence is CAWGGSGSIFGANVLTF. Here the CDR3 DNA reads TGTGCCTGGGGTGGTAGCGGGAGCATCTTTGGGGCCAACGTCCTGACTTTC.

V is TRBV9 and J is TRBJ2-1; D tentatively fits TRBD1 or TRBD2 (5 bases each). Germline V lookup: CDR1 SGDLS, CDR2 YYNGEE. The CDR3 totals 14 residues. With 3 bases removed from V and 8 bases from J, the gap between germline ends came to 15 bases. The CDR3: CASSATLQDYEQFF. The CDR3 bases are TGTGCCAGCAGCGCCACCCTACAGGACTATGAGCAGTTCTTC. Full variable domain (missing parts from reference TRBV9 and TRBJ2-1): DSGVTQTPKHLITATGQRVTLRCSPRSGDLSVYWYQQSLDQGLQFLIQYYNGEERAKGNILERFSAQQFPDLHSELNLSSLELGDSALYFCASSATLQDYEQFFGPGTRLTVL.

The genes are TRBV5-1 and TRBJ2-2; D might be TRBD1 (5 bases). The germline CDR1 and CDR2 sequences are SGHRS and YFSETQ. Trimming removed 0 bases at V and 1 base at J, with 7 bases between. This CDR3 has 15 amino acids. The CDR3 reads CASSLDTGNTGELFF. The CDR3, as DNA: TGCGCCAGCAGCTTGGATACAGGGAACACCGGGGAGCTGTTTTTT.

This chain links TRBV10-2 with TRBJ2-5; D tentatively reads TRBD1 or TRBD2 (6 bases each). The CDR3 is made up of 14 amino acids. CDR1 and CDR2 (germline): WSHSY, SAAADI. Between the trimmed V and J ends, which lost 4 bases and 4 bases, there was a span of 13 bases. The CDR3 DNA reads TGCGCCAGCAGTGGCAGGGGAGGAGGAGAGACCCAGTACTTC. Translating gives CASSGRGGGETQYF.

The chain has TRBV27 and TRBJ2-3; 7 positions match TRBD2. Germline V gene data show CDR1 as MNHEY and CDR2 as SMNVEV (reference sequence). The CDR3 contains 13 residues. V shed 5 bases, J shed 8 bases, and the junction held 7 bases outside the gene matches. In DNA, the CDR3 is TGTGCCAGCAGTATGGGAGGGTTTGGTACGCAGTATTTT. Its translation is CASSMGGFGTQYF.

The rearrangement uses TRBV11-2 and TRBJ1-6; TRBD1 agrees at 7 bases. The CDR3 runs to 16 residues. The V segment lost 1 base and the J segment 7 bases; nucleotides outside the gene matches: 7. Germline assignment: CDR1 SGHAT and CDR2 FQNNGV. CDR3 region: CASSLAAGGGNSPLHF. Here the CDR3 DNA reads TGTGCCAGCAGCTTAGCGGCAGGGGGTGGAAATTCACCCCTCCACTTT.

This chain joins TRBV7-2 and TRBJ1-2, with 10 bases lining up with TRBD1. V lost 7 bases and J lost 6; bases outside the gene matches: 11. The germline V gene encodes CDR1 SGHTA and CDR2 FQGNSA. The CDR3 covers 15 residues. The CDR3 nucleotides read TGTGCCAGCACCCCACGGACAGGGGGGTATAATGGCTACACCTTC. Its translation is CASTPRTGGYNGYTF.

The chain couples TRBV5-1 to TRBJ2-3; D assignment may be TRBD1 or TRBD2 (5 bases each). Germline assignment: CDR1 SGHRS and CDR2 YFSETQ. V shed 4 bases and J shed 3 bases, with 18 bases lying between them. CDR3 length equals 16 residues. This CDR3 reads CASSSGKGSLTDTQYF. In DNA, the CDR3 is TGCGCCAGCAGCAGTGGGAAGGGGAGCTTAACAGATACGCAGTATTTT.

Note on this clone: Other DNA sequences in the same sample also yield this CDR3. The chain recombines TRBV7-9 with TRBJ2-3; 9 bases line up with TRBD2. The CDR3 loop spans 14 amino acids. Trimming cost V 5 bases and J 4 bases; bases outside gene matches: 4. Germline assignment: CDR1 SEHNR and CDR2 FQNEAQ (reference sequence). The CDR3 protein is CASSLSGGSDTQYF. CDR3 nucleotides: TGTGCCAGCAGCCTTAGCGGGGGCTCAGATACGCAGTATTTT.

The chain combines TRBV5-1 with TRBJ2-3; 9 positions match TRBD2. V was pared by 8 bases and J by 5 bases, with 9 bases of the junction left unmatched. Germline-derived CDR1 and CDR2 are SGHRS and YFSETQ. This CDR3 has 14 residues. In DNA, the CDR3 is TGCGCCAGTCGATTACTAGCGGGTTTAGATACGCAGTATTTT. It yields the protein CASRLLAGLDTQYF.

The gene calls are TRBV12-5 and TRBJ2-1; D possibly corresponds to TRBD2 (6 bases). V lost 0 bases and J lost 4, with 13 bases in between. The V gene's germline CDR1 is LGHNT and CDR2 FRNRAP. CDR3 length: 16 amino acids. This chain's CDR3 is CASGLVISGSYNEQFF. The DNA of the CDR3 is TGTGCTAGTGGTTTGGTAATTAGCGGATCTTACAATGAGCAGTTCTTC.

This CDR3 reads CSVVTRTYEQYF. The CDR3 bases are TGCAGCGTTGTGACGAGAACCTACGAGCAGTACTTC. V is TRBV29-1 and J is TRBJ2-7, with no clear D. The V gene's germline CDR1 is SQVTM and CDR2 ANQGSEA. V lost 4 bases and J 2 bases, leaving 9 bases between the germline ends. CDR3 length: 12 amino acids.

The J gene is TRBJ2-5, the V gene TRBV7-2; 9 nucleotides match TRBD2. The CDR3 is made up of 15 amino acids. Germline V lookup: CDR1 SGHTA, CDR2 FQGNSA. V was clipped by 2 bases and J by 9 bases; unmatched bases: 10. The CDR3 sequence: CASSLIAGAQGAQYF. In DNA form, the CDR3 reads TGTGCCAGCAGCTTAATAGCGGGGGCGCAGGGGGCCCAGTACTTC.

The chain carries TRBV27 and TRBJ1-2; the D gene is possibly TRBD1 (5 bases). V lost 4 bases and J lost 8, with 23 bases in between. The CDR3 covers 16 residues. The germline gives CDR1 MNHEY, CDR2 SMNVEV (reference sequence). The CDR3 spells CASSSTGTVIPGGYTF. The CDR3, as DNA: TGTGCCAGCAGTTCCACCGGGACCGTCATCCCGGGCGGCTACACCTTC.

This clone was seen a single time. The CDR3 spells CASSLYGGRDTGELFF. The CDR3 DNA sequence: TGTGCCAGCAGTTTATACGGCGGGCGAGACACCGGGGAGCTGTTTTTT. This rearrangement joins TRBV28 to TRBJ2-2; tentatively, D is TRBD2 (5 bases). Per the germline V gene, CDR1 is MDHEN and CDR2 is SYDVKM. The ends were cut back, 1 base at V and 3 bases at J, with 12 bases in the middle. CDR3 length equals 16 residues.

V gene TRBV9 combines with J gene TRBJ1-1; no reliable D call. Deletions cut 4 bases from V and 0 bases from J, with 7 bases between. Germline CDR1 SGDLS, CDR2 YYNGEE. This CDR3 contains 13 residues. For the CDR3, the DNA is TGTGCCAGCAGCCAGGCGGTGAACACTGAAGCTTTCTTT. It is translated as CASSQAVNTEAFF.